One sample yielded the 2 T cell receptor beta chains listed below, sequenced in a study of blood T cell repertoires in COVID-19. TCRdb's copy holds only in-frame clones and misses some; the assay was immunoSEQ multiplex PCR. The sample yields some 150,000 clones, about 84% seen once. The sample comprised peripheral blood. The origin of the receptors is a man aged 55 to 70 with active or convalescent COVID-19.

V gene TRBV19 combines with J gene TRBJ2-2, with unresolved D. V lost 3 bases and J 1 base, leaving 9 bases between the germline ends. The CDR3 loop spans 15 amino acids. CDR1 and CDR2 (germline): LNHDA, SQIVND (reference sequence). In DNA form, the CDR3 reads TGTGCCAGTAGTATTTCACCGCGGAACACCGGGGAGCTGTTTTTT. It yields the protein CASSISPRNTGELFF.

The J gene is TRBJ2-7, the V gene TRBV11-3; TRBD2 is a possible D gene (6 bases). V lost 5 bases to trimming and J lost 8 bases, with 16 bases between them. Germline V gene data show CDR1 as SGHNT and CDR2 as YENEEA. The CDR3 consists of 13 residues. CDR3 DNA sequence: TGTGCCAGCAGCCAGGGACTCCGAGGGAAGCAGTACTTC. This codes for CASSQGLRGKQYF. The whole variable domain, remainder taken from reference TRBV11-3 and TRBJ2-7, is EAGVVQSPRYKIIEKKQPVAFWCNPISGHNTLYWYLQNLGQGPELLIRYENEEAVDDSQLPKDRFSAERLKGVDSTLKIQPAELGDSAVYLCASSQGLRGKQYFGPGTRLTVT.